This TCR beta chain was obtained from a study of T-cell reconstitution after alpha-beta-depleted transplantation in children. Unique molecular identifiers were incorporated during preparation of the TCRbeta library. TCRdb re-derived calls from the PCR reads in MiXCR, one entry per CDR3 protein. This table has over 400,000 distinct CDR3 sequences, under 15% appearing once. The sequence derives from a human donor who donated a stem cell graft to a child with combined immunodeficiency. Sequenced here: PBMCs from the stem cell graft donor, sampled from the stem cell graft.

The CDR3 coding sequence is TGTGCCAGCAGTTCCGGGCCCGCATGGGATGGCTACACCTTC. It translates to CASSSGPAWDGYTF. This chain links TRBV12-3 or TRBV12-4 with TRBJ1-2; D gene ambiguous. This CDR3 comprises 14 residues. Trimming took 4 bases from V and 6 from J, leaving 15 bases between them.